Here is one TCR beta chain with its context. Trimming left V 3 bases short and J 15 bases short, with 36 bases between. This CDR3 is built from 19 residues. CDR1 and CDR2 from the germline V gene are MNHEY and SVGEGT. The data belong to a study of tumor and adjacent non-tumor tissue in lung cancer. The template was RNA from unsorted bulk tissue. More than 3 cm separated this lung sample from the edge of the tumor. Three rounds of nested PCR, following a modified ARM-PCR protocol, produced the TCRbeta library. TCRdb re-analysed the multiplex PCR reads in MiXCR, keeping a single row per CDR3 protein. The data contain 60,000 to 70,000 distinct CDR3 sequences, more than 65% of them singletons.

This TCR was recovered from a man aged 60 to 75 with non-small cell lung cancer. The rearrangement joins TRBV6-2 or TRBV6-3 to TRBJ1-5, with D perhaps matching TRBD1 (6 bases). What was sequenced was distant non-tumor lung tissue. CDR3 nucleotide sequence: TGTGCCAGCAGTTATGATGAGACAGGACGCCCCTATAGCAATCAGCCTCGGCATTTT. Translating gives CASSYDETGRPYSNQPRHF.